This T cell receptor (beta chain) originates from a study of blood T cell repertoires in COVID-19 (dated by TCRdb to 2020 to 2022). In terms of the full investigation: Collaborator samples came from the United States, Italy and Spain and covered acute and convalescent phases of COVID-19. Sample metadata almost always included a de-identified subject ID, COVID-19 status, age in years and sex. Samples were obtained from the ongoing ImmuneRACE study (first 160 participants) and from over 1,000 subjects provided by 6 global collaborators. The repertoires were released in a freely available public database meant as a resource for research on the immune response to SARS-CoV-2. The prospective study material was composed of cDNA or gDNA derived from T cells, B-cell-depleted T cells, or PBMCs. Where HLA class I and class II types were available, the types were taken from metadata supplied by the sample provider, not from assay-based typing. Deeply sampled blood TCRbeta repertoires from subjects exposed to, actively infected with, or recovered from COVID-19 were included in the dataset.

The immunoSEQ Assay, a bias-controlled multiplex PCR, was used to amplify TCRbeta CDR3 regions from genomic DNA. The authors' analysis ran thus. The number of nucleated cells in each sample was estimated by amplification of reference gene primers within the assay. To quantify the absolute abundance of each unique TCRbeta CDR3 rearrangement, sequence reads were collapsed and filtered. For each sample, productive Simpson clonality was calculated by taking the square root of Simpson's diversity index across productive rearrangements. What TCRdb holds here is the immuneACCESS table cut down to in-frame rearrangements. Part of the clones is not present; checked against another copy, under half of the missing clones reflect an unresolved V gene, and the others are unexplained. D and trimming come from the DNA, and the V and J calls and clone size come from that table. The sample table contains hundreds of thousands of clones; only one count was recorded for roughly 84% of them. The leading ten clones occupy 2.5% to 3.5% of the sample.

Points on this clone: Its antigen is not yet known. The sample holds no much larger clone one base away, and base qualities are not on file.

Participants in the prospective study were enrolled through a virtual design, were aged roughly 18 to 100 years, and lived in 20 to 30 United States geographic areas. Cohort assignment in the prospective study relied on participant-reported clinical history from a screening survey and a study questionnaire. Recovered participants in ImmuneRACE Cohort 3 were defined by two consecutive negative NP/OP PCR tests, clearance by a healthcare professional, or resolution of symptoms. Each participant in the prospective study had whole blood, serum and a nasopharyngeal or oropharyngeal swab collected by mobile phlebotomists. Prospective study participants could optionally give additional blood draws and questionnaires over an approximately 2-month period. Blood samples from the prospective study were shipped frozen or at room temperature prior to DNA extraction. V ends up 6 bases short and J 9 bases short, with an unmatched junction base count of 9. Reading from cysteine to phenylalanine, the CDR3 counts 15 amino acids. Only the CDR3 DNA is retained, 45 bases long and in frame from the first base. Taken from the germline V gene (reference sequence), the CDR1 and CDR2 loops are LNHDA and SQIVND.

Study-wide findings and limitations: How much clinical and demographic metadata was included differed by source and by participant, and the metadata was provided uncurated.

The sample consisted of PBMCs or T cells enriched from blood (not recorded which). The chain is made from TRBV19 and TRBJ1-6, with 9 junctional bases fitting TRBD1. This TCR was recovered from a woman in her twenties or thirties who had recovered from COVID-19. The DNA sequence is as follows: TGTGCCAGTAGCGATGGACAGGGGTCGGGTTCACCCCTCCACTTT. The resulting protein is CASSDGQGSGSPLHF.